This entry concerns a single T cell receptor beta chain. This sample is drawn from a study of blood T cell repertoires in COVID-19. Study as a whole: T cells, B-cell-depleted T cells, or PBMCs provided the cDNA or gDNA that served as material.

Germline V CDR1 and CDR2: MNHEY, SMNVEV (reference sequence). J was trimmed by 3 bases and V by 0 bases; bases with no gene match: 3. The CDR3 has 16 amino acids. Assay: immunoSEQ multiplex PCR; the TCRdb copy retains only in-frame clones and omits some. The sample records roughly 220,000 clones, over 75% being singletons. The gene calls are TRBV27 and TRBJ2-3; 10 nucleotides align to TRBD2. Material: peripheral blood. This sequence originates from an elderly man with acute or convalescent COVID-19. CDR3 nucleotide sequence: TGTGCCAGCAGTTTATCGCGAGCGGGAGGGACAGATACGCAGTATTTT. Protein product: CASSLSRAGGTDTQYF.